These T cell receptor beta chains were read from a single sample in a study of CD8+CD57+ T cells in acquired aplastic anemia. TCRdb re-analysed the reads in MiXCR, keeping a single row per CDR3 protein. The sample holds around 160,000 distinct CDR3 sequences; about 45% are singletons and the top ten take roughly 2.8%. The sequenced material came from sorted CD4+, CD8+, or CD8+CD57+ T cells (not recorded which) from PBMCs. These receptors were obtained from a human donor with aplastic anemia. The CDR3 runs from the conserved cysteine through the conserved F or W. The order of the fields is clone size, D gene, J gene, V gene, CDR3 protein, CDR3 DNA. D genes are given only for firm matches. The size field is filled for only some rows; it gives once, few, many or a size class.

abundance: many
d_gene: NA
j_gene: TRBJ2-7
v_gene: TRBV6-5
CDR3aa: CASSYEVSYEQYF
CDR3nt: TGTGCCAGCAGTTACGAGGTCTCCTACGAGCAGTACTTC

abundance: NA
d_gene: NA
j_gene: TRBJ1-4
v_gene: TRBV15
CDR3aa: CATSRDRSGGREKLFF
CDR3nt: TGTGCCACCAGCAGAGATCGTAGCGGGGGGCGTGAAAAACTGTTTTTT

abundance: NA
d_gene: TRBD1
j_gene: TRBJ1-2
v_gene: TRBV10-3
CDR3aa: CAISGTGGSPYGYTF
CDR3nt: TGTGCCATCAGTGGGACAGGGGGCAGTCCCTATGGCTACACCTTC

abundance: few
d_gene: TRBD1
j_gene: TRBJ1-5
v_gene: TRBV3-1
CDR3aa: CASSAGQGQSNQPQHF
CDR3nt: TGTGCCAGCAGCGCTGGACAGGGTCAATCCAATCAGCCCCAGCATTTT

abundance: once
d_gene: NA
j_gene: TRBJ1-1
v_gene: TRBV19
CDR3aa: CASSIGQQNTEALF
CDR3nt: TGTGCCAGTAGTATCGGCCAGCAGAACACTGAAGCTCTCTTT

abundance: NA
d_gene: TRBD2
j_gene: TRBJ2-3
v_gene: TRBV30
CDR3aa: CAWSVQSSGSTDTQYF
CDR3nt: TGTGCCTGGAGTGTACAGTCTAGCGGTAGCACAGATACGCAGTATTTT

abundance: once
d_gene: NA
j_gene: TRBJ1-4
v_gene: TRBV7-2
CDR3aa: CASSLGGIKLFF
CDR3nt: TGTGCCAGCAGCTTAGGAGGAATAAAACTGTTTTTT

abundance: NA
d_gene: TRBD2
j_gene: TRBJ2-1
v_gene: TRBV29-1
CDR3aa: CSVILAGASNEQFF
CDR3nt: TGCAGCGTCATACTAGCGGGAGCCTCCAATGAGCAGTTCTTC

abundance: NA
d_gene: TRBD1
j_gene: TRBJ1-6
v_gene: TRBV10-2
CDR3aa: CASRQTGEYNSPLHF
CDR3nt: TGCGCCAGCAGACAGACAGGGGAGTATAATTCACCCCTCCACTTT

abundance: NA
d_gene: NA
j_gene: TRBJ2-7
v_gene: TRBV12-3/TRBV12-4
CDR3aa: CASSLAEASNTNFYEQYF
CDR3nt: TGTGCCAGCAGTTTAGCTGAGGCGAGTAATACGAACTTTTACGAGCAGTACTTC

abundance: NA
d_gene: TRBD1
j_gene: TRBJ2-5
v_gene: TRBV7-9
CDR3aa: CASSLVDRDREETQYF
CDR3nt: TGTGCCAGCAGCTTAGTGGACCGGGACAGGGAAGAGACCCAGTACTTC

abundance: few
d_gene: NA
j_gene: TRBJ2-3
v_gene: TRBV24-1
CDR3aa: CATSDLLGLTTYF
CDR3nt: TGTGCCACCAGTGATTTGCTTGGACTTACCACGTATTTT

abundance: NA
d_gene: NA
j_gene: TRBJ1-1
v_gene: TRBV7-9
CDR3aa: CASSSQGVSATEAFF
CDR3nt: TGTGCCAGCAGCTCACAGGGTGTATCAGCCACTGAAGCTTTCTTT

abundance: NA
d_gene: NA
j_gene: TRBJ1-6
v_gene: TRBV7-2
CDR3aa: CASSQGGNSPLHF
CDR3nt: TGTGCCAGCAGCCAAGGGGGGAATTCACCCCTCCACTTT

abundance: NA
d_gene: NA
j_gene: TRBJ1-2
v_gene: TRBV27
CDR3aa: CASTPTRGVGYTF
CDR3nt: TGTGCCAGCACCCCCACGAGGGGGGTCGGCTACACCTTC

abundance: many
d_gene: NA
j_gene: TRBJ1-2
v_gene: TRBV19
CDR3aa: CASSMGAPNYGYTF
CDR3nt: TGTGCCAGTAGTATGGGGGCCCCTAACTATGGCTACACCTTC

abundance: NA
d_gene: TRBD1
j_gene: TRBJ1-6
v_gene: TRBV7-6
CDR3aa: CASSSGQGGSPLHF
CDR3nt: TGTGCCAGCAGCTCGGGACAGGGAGGATCACCCCTCCACTTT

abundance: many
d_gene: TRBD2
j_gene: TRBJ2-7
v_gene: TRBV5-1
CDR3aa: CASSLELAGGYEQYF
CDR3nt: TGCGCCAGCAGCTTGGAACTAGCGGGAGGGTACGAGCAGTACTTC

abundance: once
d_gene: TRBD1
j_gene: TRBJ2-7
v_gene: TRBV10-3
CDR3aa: CAISDGTVSYEQYF
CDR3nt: TGTGCCATCAGTGATGGGACAGTCTCCTACGAACAGTACTTC

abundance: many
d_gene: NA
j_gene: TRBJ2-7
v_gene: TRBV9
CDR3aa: CASSAQAPPYEQYF
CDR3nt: TGTGCCAGCAGCGCACAGGCTCCTCCCTACGAGCAGTACTTC

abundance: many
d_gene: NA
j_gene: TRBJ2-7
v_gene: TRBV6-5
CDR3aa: CASSLRLGGHYEQYF
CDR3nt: TGTGCCAGCAGCCTCAGACTTGGAGGGCACTACGAGCAGTACTTC

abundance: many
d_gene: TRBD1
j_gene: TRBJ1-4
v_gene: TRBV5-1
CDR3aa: CASSRGTDDNEKLFF
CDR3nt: TGCGCCAGCAGCCGAGGGACAGATGATAATGAAAAACTGTTTTTT

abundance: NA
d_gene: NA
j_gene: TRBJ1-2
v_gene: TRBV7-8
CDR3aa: CASSLDPYGYTF
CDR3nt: TGTGCCAGCAGCTTAGACCCATATGGCTACACCTTC

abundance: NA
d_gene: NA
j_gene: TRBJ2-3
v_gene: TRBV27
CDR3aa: CASSLYASNANTQYF
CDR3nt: TGTGCCAGCAGTTTATATGCCTCGAACGCAAATACGCAGTATTTT